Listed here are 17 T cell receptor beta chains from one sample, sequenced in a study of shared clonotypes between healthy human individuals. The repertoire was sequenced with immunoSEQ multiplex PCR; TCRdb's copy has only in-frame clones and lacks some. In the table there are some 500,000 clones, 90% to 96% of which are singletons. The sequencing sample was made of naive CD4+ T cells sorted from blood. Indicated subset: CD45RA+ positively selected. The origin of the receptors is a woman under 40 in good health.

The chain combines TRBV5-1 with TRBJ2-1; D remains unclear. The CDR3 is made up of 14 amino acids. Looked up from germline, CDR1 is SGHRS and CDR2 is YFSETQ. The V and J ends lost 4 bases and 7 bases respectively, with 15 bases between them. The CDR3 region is CASSQGPGLNEQFF. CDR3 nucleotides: TGCGCCAGCAGCCAAGGACCCGGCTTGAATGAGCAGTTCTTC.

Written as DNA, the CDR3 is TGTGCCAGCAGAACCCAGGCGTACGAGCAGTACTTC. Protein: CASRTQAYEQYF. V usage is TRBV2 and J usage is TRBJ2-5, with D unresolved. The J call is uncertain, as TRBJ2-7 better fits the DNA end. The CDR3 runs 12 residues. Germline CDR1 is SNHLY and CDR2 is FYNNEI.

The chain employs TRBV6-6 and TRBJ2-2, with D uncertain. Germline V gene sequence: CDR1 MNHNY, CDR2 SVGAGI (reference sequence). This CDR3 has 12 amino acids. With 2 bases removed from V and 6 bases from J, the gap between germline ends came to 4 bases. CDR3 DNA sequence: TGTGCCAGCAGTTACCTCCCCGGGGAGCTGTTTTTT. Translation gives CASSYLPGELFF.

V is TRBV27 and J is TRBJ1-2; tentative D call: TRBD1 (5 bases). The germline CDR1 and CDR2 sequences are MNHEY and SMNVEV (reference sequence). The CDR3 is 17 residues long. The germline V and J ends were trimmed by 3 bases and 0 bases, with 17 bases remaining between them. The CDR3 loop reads CASSLRGPGFPNYGYTF. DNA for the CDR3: TGTGCCAGCAGTTTGAGGGGCCCGGGGTTCCCTAACTATGGCTACACCTTC.

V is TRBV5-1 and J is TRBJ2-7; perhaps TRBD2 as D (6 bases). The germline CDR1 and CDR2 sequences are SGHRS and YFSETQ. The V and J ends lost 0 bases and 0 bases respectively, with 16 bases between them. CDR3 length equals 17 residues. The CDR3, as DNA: TGCGCCAGCAGCTTGGGCCCCCCCGGAGGGAGCTCCTACGAGCAGTACTTC. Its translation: CASSLGPPGGSSYEQYF.

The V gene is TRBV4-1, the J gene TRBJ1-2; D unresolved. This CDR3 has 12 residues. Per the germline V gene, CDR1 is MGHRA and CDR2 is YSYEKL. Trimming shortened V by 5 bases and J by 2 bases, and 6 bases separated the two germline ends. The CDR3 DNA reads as TGCGCCAGCAGCGTGGAAAACTATGGCTACACCTTC. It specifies CASSVENYGYTF.

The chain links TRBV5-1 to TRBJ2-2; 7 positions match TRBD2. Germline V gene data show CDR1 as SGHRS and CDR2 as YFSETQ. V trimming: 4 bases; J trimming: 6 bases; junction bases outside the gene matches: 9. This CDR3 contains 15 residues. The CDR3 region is CASSILAGSAGELFF. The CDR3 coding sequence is TGCGCCAGCAGCATTTTAGCGGGTAGCGCCGGGGAGCTGTTTTTT.

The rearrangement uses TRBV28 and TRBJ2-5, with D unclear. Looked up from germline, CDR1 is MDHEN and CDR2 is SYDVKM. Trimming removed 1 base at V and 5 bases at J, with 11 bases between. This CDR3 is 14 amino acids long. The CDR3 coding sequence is TGTGCCAGCAGTTTATTCAGTGTCCTGGAGACCCAGTACTTC. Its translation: CASSLFSVLETQYF.

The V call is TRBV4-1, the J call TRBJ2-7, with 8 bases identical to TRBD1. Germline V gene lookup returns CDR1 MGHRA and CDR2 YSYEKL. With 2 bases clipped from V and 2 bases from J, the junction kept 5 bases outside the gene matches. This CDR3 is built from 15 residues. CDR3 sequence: CASSQQHRGTYEQYF. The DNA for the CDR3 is TGCGCCAGCAGCCAACAACACAGGGGGACCTACGAGCAGTACTTC.

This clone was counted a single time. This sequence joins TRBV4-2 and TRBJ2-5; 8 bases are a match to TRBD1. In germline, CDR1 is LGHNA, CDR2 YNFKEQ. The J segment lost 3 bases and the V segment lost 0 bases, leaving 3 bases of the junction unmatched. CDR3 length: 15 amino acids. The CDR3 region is CASSQDPDREETQYF. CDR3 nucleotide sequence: TGTGCCAGCAGCCAAGACCCGGACAGGGAAGAGACCCAGTACTTC.

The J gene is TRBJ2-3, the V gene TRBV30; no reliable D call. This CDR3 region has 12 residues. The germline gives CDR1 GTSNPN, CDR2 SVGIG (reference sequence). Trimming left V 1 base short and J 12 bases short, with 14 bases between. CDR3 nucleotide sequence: TGTGCCTGGAGTGCACTCCAGGATTCCCAGTATTTT. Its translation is CAWSALQDSQYF.

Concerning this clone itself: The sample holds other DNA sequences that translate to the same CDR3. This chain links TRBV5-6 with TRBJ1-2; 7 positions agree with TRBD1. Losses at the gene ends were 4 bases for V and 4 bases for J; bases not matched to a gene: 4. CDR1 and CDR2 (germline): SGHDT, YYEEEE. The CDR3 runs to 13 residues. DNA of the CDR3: TGTGCCAGCAGCCCGGGACAGAGCTATGGCTACACCTTC. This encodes CASSPGQSYGYTF.

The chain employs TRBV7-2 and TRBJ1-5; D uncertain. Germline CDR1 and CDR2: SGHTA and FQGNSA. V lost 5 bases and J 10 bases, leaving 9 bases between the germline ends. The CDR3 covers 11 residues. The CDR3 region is CASSLEGPQHF. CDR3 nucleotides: TGTGCCAGCAGCCTAGAGGGCCCCCAGCATTTT. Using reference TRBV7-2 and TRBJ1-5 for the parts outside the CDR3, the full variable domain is GAGVSQSPSNKVTEKGKDVELRCDPISGHTALYWYRQSLGQGLEFLIYFQGNSAPDKSGLPSDRFSAERTGGSVSTLTIQRTQQEDSAVYLCASSLEGPQHFGDGTRLSIL.

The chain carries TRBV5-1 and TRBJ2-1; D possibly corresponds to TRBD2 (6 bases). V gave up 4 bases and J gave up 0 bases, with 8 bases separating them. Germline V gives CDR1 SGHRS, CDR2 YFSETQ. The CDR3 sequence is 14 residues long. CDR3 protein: CASSPTSSYNEQFF. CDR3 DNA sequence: TGCGCCAGCAGCCCGACTAGCTCCTACAATGAGCAGTTCTTC.

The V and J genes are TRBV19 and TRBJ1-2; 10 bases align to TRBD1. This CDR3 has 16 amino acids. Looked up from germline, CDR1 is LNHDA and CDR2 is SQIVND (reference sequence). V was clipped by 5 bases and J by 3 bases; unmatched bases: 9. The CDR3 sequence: CASSYTLGTGDYGYTF. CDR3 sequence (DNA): TGTGCCAGTAGTTACACCCTGGGGACAGGGGACTATGGCTACACCTTC.

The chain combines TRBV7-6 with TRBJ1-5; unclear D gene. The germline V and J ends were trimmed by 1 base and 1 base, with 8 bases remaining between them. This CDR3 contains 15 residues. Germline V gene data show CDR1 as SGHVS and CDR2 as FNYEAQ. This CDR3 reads CASSLGQASNQPQHF. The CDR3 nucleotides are TGTGCCAGCAGCTTAGGGCAGGCCAGCAATCAGCCCCAGCATTTT. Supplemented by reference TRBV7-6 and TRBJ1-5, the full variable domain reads GAGVSQSPRYKVTKRGQDVALRCDPISGHVSLYWYRQALGQGPEFLTYFNYEAQQDKSGLPNDRFSAERPEGSISTLTIQRTEQRDSAMYRCASSLGQASNQPQHFGDGTRLSIL.

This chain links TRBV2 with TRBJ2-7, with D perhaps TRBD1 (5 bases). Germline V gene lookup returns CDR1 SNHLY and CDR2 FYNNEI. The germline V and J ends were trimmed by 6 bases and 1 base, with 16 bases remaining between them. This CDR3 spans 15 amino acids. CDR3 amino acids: CASRGGASRSYEQYF. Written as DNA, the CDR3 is TGTGCCAGCAGGGGTGGGGCCTCAAGATCCTACGAGCAGTACTTC.